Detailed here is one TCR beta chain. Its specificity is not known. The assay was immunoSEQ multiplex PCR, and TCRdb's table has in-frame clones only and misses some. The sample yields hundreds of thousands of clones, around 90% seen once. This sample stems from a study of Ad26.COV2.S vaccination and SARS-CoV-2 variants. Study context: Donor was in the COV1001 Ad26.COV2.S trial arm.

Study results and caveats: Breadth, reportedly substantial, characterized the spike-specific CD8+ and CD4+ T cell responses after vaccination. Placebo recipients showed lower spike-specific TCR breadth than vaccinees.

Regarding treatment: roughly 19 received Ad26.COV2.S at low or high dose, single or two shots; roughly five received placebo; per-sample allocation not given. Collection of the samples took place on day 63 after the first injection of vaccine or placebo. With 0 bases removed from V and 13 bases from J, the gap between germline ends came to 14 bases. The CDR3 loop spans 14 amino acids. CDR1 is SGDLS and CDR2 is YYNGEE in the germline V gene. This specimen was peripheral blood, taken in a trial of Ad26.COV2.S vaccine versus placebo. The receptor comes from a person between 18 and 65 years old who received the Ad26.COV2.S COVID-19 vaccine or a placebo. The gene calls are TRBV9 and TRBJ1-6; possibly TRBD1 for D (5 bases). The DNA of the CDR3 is TGTGCCAGCAGCGTAGGGGGGAATGGCAAGCCCCTCCACTTT. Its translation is CASSVGGNGKPLHF.